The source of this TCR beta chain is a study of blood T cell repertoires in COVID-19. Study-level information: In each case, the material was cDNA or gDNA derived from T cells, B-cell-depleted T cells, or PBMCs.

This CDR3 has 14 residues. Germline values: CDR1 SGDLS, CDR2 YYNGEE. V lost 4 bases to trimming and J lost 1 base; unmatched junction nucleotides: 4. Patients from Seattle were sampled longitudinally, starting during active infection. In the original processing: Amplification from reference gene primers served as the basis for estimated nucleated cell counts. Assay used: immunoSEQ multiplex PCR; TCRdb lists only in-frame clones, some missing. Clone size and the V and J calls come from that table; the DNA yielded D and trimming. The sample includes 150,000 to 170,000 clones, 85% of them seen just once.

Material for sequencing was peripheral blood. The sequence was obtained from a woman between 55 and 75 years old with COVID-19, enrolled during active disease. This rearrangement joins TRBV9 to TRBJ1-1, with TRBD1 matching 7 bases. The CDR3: CASSTRTGNTEAFF. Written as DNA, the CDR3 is TGTGCCAGCAGCACCCGGACAGGGAACACTGAAGCTTTCTTT.